This T cell receptor gamma chain originates from a study of human gamma delta and Vdelta1 T cells. Findings and limits, study-wide: Acute myeloid leukemia was reportedly broadly targeted by polyclonal Delta One T cells.

Regarding this clone: Its antigen is still unknown.

TCRdb re-identified clones in the PCR reads via CATT. In the table there are fewer than 10,000 gamma-chain clones, 45% of which are singletons. After removal of 2 bases from V and 3 bases from J, the junction contained 4 bases not matched to a gene. This CDR3 spans 13 amino acids. Germline-derived CDR1 and CDR2 are VENAVY and YDSYNSRV. The sample was Vdelta1 gamma-delta T cells from blood grown in culture (DOT cells). The chain carries TRGV8 and TRGJ1 or TRGJ2. The receptor was isolated from a human donor in good health. CDR3 DNA: TGTGCCACCTGGGATAATGGTTATTATAAGAAACTCTTT. Its protein product is CATWDNGYYKKLF.